Each of the 14 T cell receptor beta chains below was sequenced from the same sample in a study of blood T cell repertoires in COVID-19. Method: immunoSEQ multiplex PCR; TCRdb's copy keeps in-frame clones and lacks some. The profile shows around 260,000 clones, 88% of them singletons. Input material: peripheral blood. These receptors came from a human donor in a cohort sampled during active COVID-19.

The chain carries TRBV10-3 and TRBJ1-2; tentative D call: TRBD1 (5 bases). This CDR3 comprises 14 residues. Germline CDR1 reads ENHRY; CDR2 reads SYGVKD. Trimming removed 8 bases at V and 4 bases at J, with 17 bases between. The CDR3 DNA reads as TGTGCCATCTACCCCGGGGGGTACGGCTATGGCTACACCTTC. Protein sequence: CAIYPGGYGYGYTF.

The V gene is TRBV4-3, the J gene TRBJ2-3; D ambiguous. The CDR3 consists of 15 residues. CDR1 is LGHNA and CDR2 is YSLEER in the germline V gene. The ends were cut back, 0 bases at V and 0 bases at J, with 7 bases in the middle. The CDR3 here is CASSQDFTSTDTQYF. For the CDR3, the DNA is TGCGCCAGCAGCCAAGATTTTACTAGCACAGATACGCAGTATTTT.

Concerning this clone itself: Different DNA sequences within this sample yield the same CDR3. The V call is TRBV11-3, the J call TRBJ2-3; TRBD2 matches at 10 bases. The junction had 2 bases not matched to a gene; V was cut back by 1 base and J by 1 base. CDR1 and CDR2 (germline): SGHNT, YENEEA. The CDR3 is made up of 16 amino acids. CDR3 bases: TGTGCCAGCAGCTTAGGGACTAGCGGTCGCACAGATACGCAGTATTTT. Protein: CASSLGTSGRTDTQYF.

The rearrangement joins TRBV14 to TRBJ2-1; TRBD2 matches at 11 bases. CDR1 and CDR2 (germline): SGHDN, FVKESK. The V gene end was trimmed by 2 bases and the J gene end by 6 bases; junction bases not matched to a gene: 15. The CDR3 has 19 residues. This chain's CDR3 is CASSQFPGLAESVGNEQFF. Here the CDR3 DNA reads TGTGCCAGCAGCCAATTCCCGGGACTAGCGGAATCAGTGGGCAATGAGCAGTTCTTC. Full variable domain (outside the CDR3, taken from reference TRBV14 and TRBJ2-1): EAGVTQFPSHSVIEKGQTVTLRCDPISGHDNLYWYRRVMGKEIKFLLHFVKESKQDESGMPNNRFLAERTGGTYSTLKVQPAELEDSGVYFCASSQFPGLAESVGNEQFFGPGTRLTVL.

The rearrangement joins TRBV20-1 to TRBJ2-7; 11 bases fit TRBD2. The CDR3 totals 20 residues. The junction had 22 bases not matched to a gene; V was cut back by 3 bases and J by 3 bases. From germline, CDR1 is DFQATT and CDR2 SNEGSKA (reference sequence). In nucleotides, the CDR3 is TGCAGTGCTAGTCGCCGTGCCGAGGGGGCTGAACTAGCGGGGGACTACGAGCAGTACTTC. It encodes CSASRRAEGAELAGDYEQYF.

This chain's CDR3 is CASRLGLGRGNEQFF. In nucleotides, the CDR3 is TGTGCCAGCAGGCTAGGGTTGGGCCGGGGCAATGAGCAGTTCTTC. The V gene is TRBV6-5, the J gene TRBJ2-1, with TRBD2 as a possible D gene (5 bases). The CDR3 sequence is 15 residues long. Germline V gives CDR1 MNHEY, CDR2 SVGAGI. V was cut by 6 bases and J by 6 bases, with 18 bases left in between.

The rearrangement uses TRBV6-2 or TRBV6-3 and TRBJ1-2, with 7 bases that match TRBD1. CDR1 and CDR2 from the germline V gene are MNHEY and SVGEGT. The CDR3 consists of 13 residues. The J segment lost 4 bases and the V segment lost 4 bases, leaving 3 bases of the junction unmatched. The CDR3, as DNA: TGTGCCAGCAGTTGGGACAGAATCTATGGCTACACCTTC. As protein: CASSWDRIYGYTF.

The chain carries TRBV7-3 and TRBJ2-1; 10 positions agree with TRBD1. The V gene's germline CDR1 is SGHTA and CDR2 FQGTGA. The CDR3 spans 16 residues. V dropped 2 bases and J dropped 6; count of bases not matched to a gene: 7. The CDR3 nucleotides read TGTGCCAGCAGCTTAGACAGGGGGCTGGGACTCAATGAGCAGTTCTTC. Amino acids: CASSLDRGLGLNEQFF.

The chain couples TRBV6-1 to TRBJ1-3; a weak D match, TRBD1 (5 bases). The CDR3 is 16 amino acids. V lost 2 bases, J lost 0 bases, and 11 bases lay in between. Germline loops: CDR1 MNHNS, CDR2 SASEGT. The CDR3 DNA sequence: TGTGCCAGCAGTGAAAGGCGGGGACCCTCTGGAAACACCATATATTTT. Amino acid sequence: CASSERRGPSGNTIYF.

This clone was seen a few times. The J gene is TRBJ1-5, the V gene TRBV10-3; tentative D call: TRBD1 (6 bases). V dropped 5 bases and J dropped 6 bases, with 11 bases sitting between them. The CDR3 spans 13 residues. Germline-derived CDR1 and CDR2 are ENHRY and SYGVKD. In DNA form, the CDR3 reads TGTGCCATCAGTCCACAGGGCGGTCAGCCCCAGCATTTT. Translation gives CAISPQGGQPQHF.

The chain uses TRBV6-2 or TRBV6-3 and TRBJ2-7, with D maybe TRBD2 (6 bases). The CDR3 covers 13 residues. The ends were cut back, 6 bases at V and 2 bases at J, with 11 bases in the middle. Germline V lookup: CDR1 MNHEY, CDR2 SVGEGT. The CDR3 reads CASSPGLPYEQYF. The CDR3 DNA is TGTGCCAGCAGCCCGGGACTTCCCTACGAGCAGTACTTC.

This clone was observed a few times. The rearrangement links TRBV19 to TRBJ1-6; D not resolved. Germline V lookup: CDR1 LNHDA, CDR2 SQIVND (reference sequence). The germline V and J ends were trimmed by 5 bases and 10 bases, with 12 bases remaining between them. The CDR3 consists of 13 residues. As DNA, the CDR3 is TGTGCCAGTAGTGACGTCCCGGGATCACCCCTCCACTTT. This sequence encodes CASSDVPGSPLHF.

The chain uses TRBV6-5 and TRBJ2-3, with 7 positions matching TRBD2. Losses at the gene ends were 1 base for V and 2 bases for J; bases not matched to a gene: 3. The CDR3 extends over 15 amino acids. Germline CDR1 is MNHEY and CDR2 is SVGAGI. CDR3 DNA: TGTGCCAGCAGTTACTGGGCGGGGGACACAGATACGCAGTATTTT. Translation gives CASSYWAGDTDTQYF.

The chain links TRBV7-8 to TRBJ2-5; no clear D. Germline CDR1 reads SGHVS; CDR2 reads FQNEAQ. The V end was cut by 1 base, the J end by 2 bases, with 5 bases between. The CDR3 has 13 amino acids. Here the CDR3 reads CASSLVRQETQYF. In nucleotides, the CDR3 is TGTGCCAGCAGCTTAGTTAGACAAGAGACCCAGTACTTC.